Listed here is a single TCR beta chain. This record comes from a study of T cell changes during pregnancy in multiple sclerosis. Profiling relied on immunoSEQ multiplex PCR, and the TCRdb table lists in-frame clones only, not all of them. The table records under 90,000 clones, 80% to 95% of them present only once. V lost 4 bases and J lost 7, with 17 bases in between. This CDR3 is built from 14 residues. Germline V lookup: CDR1 SGHRS, CDR2 YFSETQ. The genes are TRBV5-1 and TRBJ2-5; D perhaps matches TRBD1 (6 bases). This specimen was peripheral blood, taken after pregnancy. This clonotype was sampled from a female donor in good health, enrolled as a control in a pregnancy study. The CDR3 sequence is CASSDPQGSGTQYF. For the CDR3, the DNA is TGCGCCAGCAGCGACCCGCAGGGGTCGGGGACCCAGTACTTC.